A selection of T cell receptor beta chains follows, all from one sample in a study of cytotoxic CD8 clonotypes in ibrutinib-treated CLL. Profiling relied on immunoSEQ multiplex PCR, and the TCRdb table lists in-frame clones only, not all of them. The sample has around 92,000 clones, around 77% seen once. The material was PBMCs, obtained after 24 months of ibrutinib treatment. The receptors derive from a human donor with chronic lymphocytic leukemia. The CDR3 runs from the conserved cysteine through the conserved F or W. Each record gives: V gene, J gene, CDR3 length, D gene, clone size, CDR3 protein, CDR3 DNA. A D gene is named only where the DNA matches it firmly. Some rows have no size entry. The others give once, few or many, or a class for an expanded clone.

V gene: TRBV9; J gene: TRBJ1-1; CDR3 length: 14; D gene: NA; clone size: NA; CDR3 protein: CASSVGGGASEAFF; CDR3 DNA: TGTGCCAGCAGCGTAGGTGGAGGGGCTAGTGAAGCTTTCTTT
V gene: TRBV4-1; J gene: TRBJ2-1; CDR3 length: 18; D gene: TRBD2; clone size: NA; CDR3 protein: CASSQDSSGDPRNNEQFF; CDR3 DNA: TGCGCCAGCAGCCAAGATTCTAGCGGGGACCCCCGTAACAATGAGCAGTTCTTC
V gene: TRBV27; J gene: TRBJ1-1; CDR3 length: 16; D gene: NA; clone size: NA; CDR3 protein: CASSSYLTASNTEAFF; CDR3 DNA: TGTGCCAGCAGTTCCTACTTGACAGCTTCGAACACTGAAGCTTTCTTT
V gene: TRBV19; J gene: TRBJ2-1; CDR3 length: 13; D gene: TRBD2; clone size: NA; CDR3 protein: CASSIIRGDEQFF; CDR3 DNA: TGTGCCAGTAGTATTATACGGGGGGATGAGCAGTTCTTC
V gene: TRBV5-6; J gene: TRBJ2-7; CDR3 length: 15; D gene: NA; clone size: once; CDR3 protein: CASSLVQVALGEQYF; CDR3 DNA: TGTGCCAGCAGCTTGGTTCAGGTGGCCTTGGGAGAGCAGTACTTC
V gene: TRBV7-6; J gene: TRBJ2-1; CDR3 length: 16; D gene: NA; clone size: NA; CDR3 protein: CASSEVGGRPGNEQFF; CDR3 DNA: TGTGCCAGCAGCGAGGTCGGGGGGCGCCCCGGGAATGAGCAGTTCTTC
V gene: TRBV4-3; J gene: TRBJ1-3; CDR3 length: 14; D gene: NA; clone size: NA; CDR3 protein: CASSQRGVGNTIYF; CDR3 DNA: TGCGCCAGCAGCCAGCGGGGGGTTGGAAACACCATATATTTT
V gene: TRBV5-6; J gene: TRBJ2-7; CDR3 length: 12; D gene: NA; clone size: NA; CDR3 protein: CASSGLGYEQYF; CDR3 DNA: TGTGCCAGCAGTGGTCTAGGCTACGAGCAGTACTTC
V gene: TRBV30; J gene: TRBJ2-1; CDR3 length: 16; D gene: TRBD2; clone size: NA; CDR3 protein: CAWSLRTSGRDNEQFF; CDR3 DNA: TGTGCCTGGAGTCTAAGGACTAGCGGGAGGGACAATGAGCAGTTCTTC
V gene: TRBV7-8; J gene: TRBJ2-7; CDR3 length: 14; D gene: NA; clone size: NA; CDR3 protein: CASSSLGQGGEQYF; CDR3 DNA: TGTGCCAGCAGCTCCCTGGGCCAGGGAGGCGAGCAGTACTTC
V gene: TRBV27; J gene: TRBJ2-7; CDR3 length: 14; D gene: NA; clone size: many; CDR3 protein: CASSEGLYSYEQYF; CDR3 DNA: TGTGCCAGCAGTGAAGGGTTATATTCCTACGAGCAGTACTTC
V gene: TRBV19; J gene: TRBJ2-3; CDR3 length: 15; D gene: TRBD1; clone size: NA; CDR3 protein: CASSTITGGTDTQYF; CDR3 DNA: TGTGCCAGTAGTACTATCACAGGGGGCACAGATACGCAGTATTTT
V gene: TRBV28; J gene: TRBJ2-7; CDR3 length: 14; D gene: NA; clone size: NA; CDR3 protein: CASSSPGTPYEQYF; CDR3 DNA: TGTGCCAGCAGTTCACCCGGGACCCCCTACGAGCAGTACTTC
V gene: TRBV9; J gene: TRBJ2-2; CDR3 length: 17; D gene: NA; clone size: NA; CDR3 protein: CASSPPWGGGFTGELFF; CDR3 DNA: TGTGCCAGCAGCCCGCCTTGGGGAGGGGGGTTCACCGGGGAGCTGTTTTTT
V gene: TRBV5-6; J gene: TRBJ1-5; CDR3 length: 12; D gene: NA; clone size: NA; CDR3 protein: CASSLERGPQHF; CDR3 DNA: TGTGCCAGCAGCTTGGAACGAGGGCCCCAGCATTTT
V gene: TRBV19; J gene: TRBJ2-5; CDR3 length: 15; D gene: NA; clone size: NA; CDR3 protein: CASSIVDSSHETQYF; CDR3 DNA: TGTGCCAGTAGTATAGTTGACTCTAGCCATGAGACCCAGTACTTC
V gene: TRBV28; J gene: TRBJ1-4; CDR3 length: 12; D gene: NA; clone size: NA; CDR3 protein: CASTATNEKLFF; CDR3 DNA: TGTGCCAGCACTGCAACTAATGAAAAACTGTTTTTT
V gene: TRBV27; J gene: TRBJ1-2; CDR3 length: 16; D gene: NA; clone size: NA; CDR3 protein: CASSPHHTRTNYGYTF; CDR3 DNA: TGTGCCAGCAGTCCCCACCATACCCGGACTAACTATGGCTACACCTTC
V gene: TRBV14; J gene: TRBJ2-7; CDR3 length: 14; D gene: NA; clone size: NA; CDR3 protein: CASSQGGGGWEQYF; CDR3 DNA: TGTGCCAGCAGCCAGGGGGGAGGAGGATGGGAGCAGTACTTC
V gene: TRBV10-2; J gene: TRBJ1-1; CDR3 length: 12; D gene: NA; clone size: few; CDR3 protein: CASRSGNTEAFF; CDR3 DNA: TGCGCCAGCAGATCAGGGAACACTGAAGCTTTCTTT
V gene: TRBV7-2; J gene: TRBJ1-3; CDR3 length: 16; D gene: TRBD1; clone size: NA; CDR3 protein: CASSLATGWSGNTIYF; CDR3 DNA: TGTGCCAGCAGCTTAGCGACAGGGTGGTCTGGAAACACCATATATTTT
V gene: TRBV7-9; J gene: TRBJ2-1; CDR3 length: 16; D gene: TRBD2; clone size: NA; CDR3 protein: CASSGTSGRSYNEQFF; CDR3 DNA: TGTGCCAGCAGTGGGACTAGCGGGAGGTCCTACAATGAGCAGTTCTTC
V gene: TRBV7-9; J gene: TRBJ2-3; CDR3 length: 14; D gene: NA; clone size: NA; CDR3 protein: CASSLGGSSDTQYF; CDR3 DNA: TGTGCCAGCAGCTTAGGGGGCAGCTCTGATACGCAGTATTTT
V gene: TRBV7-2; J gene: TRBJ2-3; CDR3 length: 14; D gene: NA; clone size: NA; CDR3 protein: CASSLGPFTDTQYF; CDR3 DNA: TGTGCCAGCAGCTTAGGGCCCTTCACAGATACGCAGTATTTT
V gene: TRBV5-1; J gene: TRBJ2-1; CDR3 length: 15; D gene: TRBD1; clone size: NA; CDR3 protein: CASSGRDRTNNEQFF; CDR3 DNA: TGCGCCAGCAGCGGCCGGGACAGGACCAACAATGAGCAGTTCTTC
V gene: TRBV15; J gene: TRBJ2-2; CDR3 length: 17; D gene: NA; clone size: NA; CDR3 protein: CATSRDRTSLNTGELFF; CDR3 DNA: TGTGCCACCAGCAGAGATAGAACTAGCTTAAACACCGGGGAGCTGTTTTTT
V gene: TRBV18; J gene: TRBJ1-2; CDR3 length: 16; D gene: NA; clone size: few; CDR3 protein: CASSARDVMTNYGYTF; CDR3 DNA: TGTGCCAGCTCAGCCCGGGACGTAATGACTAACTATGGCTACACCTTC
V gene: TRBV30; J gene: TRBJ1-2; CDR3 length: 12; D gene: TRBD1; clone size: NA; CDR3 protein: CAGTGGNYGYTF; CDR3 DNA: TGTGCCGGTACAGGGGGTAACTATGGCTACACCTTC
V gene: TRBV7-8; J gene: TRBJ1-1; CDR3 length: 12; D gene: NA; clone size: NA; CDR3 protein: CASSPGDTEAFF; CDR3 DNA: TGTGCCAGCAGCCCGGGTGACACTGAAGCTTTCTTT
V gene: TRBV6-6; J gene: TRBJ1-2; CDR3 length: 13; D gene: NA; clone size: few; CDR3 protein: CASSTLSIYGYTF; CDR3 DNA: TGTGCCAGCAGCACCCTCTCGATATATGGCTACACCTTC
V gene: TRBV19; J gene: TRBJ2-3; CDR3 length: 16; D gene: NA; clone size: NA; CDR3 protein: CASRGIAALSTDTQYF; CDR3 DNA: TGTGCCAGTAGGGGAATAGCGGCTCTAAGCACAGATACGCAGTATTTT
V gene: TRBV6-1; J gene: TRBJ2-7; CDR3 length: 13; D gene: NA; clone size: NA; CDR3 protein: CASSWQGIGEQYF; CDR3 DNA: TGTGCCAGCAGCTGGCAGGGGATAGGCGAGCAGTACTTC
V gene: TRBV2; J gene: TRBJ2-3; CDR3 length: 13; D gene: NA; clone size: NA; CDR3 protein: CASSALEADTQYF; CDR3 DNA: TGTGCCAGCAGTGCCCTAGAGGCAGATACGCAGTATTTT
V gene: TRBV6-1; J gene: TRBJ2-2; CDR3 length: 13; D gene: NA; clone size: NA; CDR3 protein: CASSEWNTGELFF; CDR3 DNA: TGTGCCAGCAGTGAGTGGAACACCGGGGAGCTGTTTTTT
V gene: TRBV7-2; J gene: TRBJ2-7; CDR3 length: 15; D gene: TRBD2; clone size: NA; CDR3 protein: CASSLTRTRSYEQYF; CDR3 DNA: TGTGCCAGCAGCTTAACCCGGACTAGGTCCTACGAGCAGTACTTC
V gene: TRBV11-2; J gene: TRBJ2-1; CDR3 length: 13; D gene: NA; clone size: NA; CDR3 protein: CASSPDVVNEQFF; CDR3 DNA: TGTGCCAGCAGCCCAGATGTTGTGAATGAGCAGTTCTTC
V gene: TRBV6-6; J gene: TRBJ1-2; CDR3 length: 13; D gene: NA; clone size: NA; CDR3 protein: CASSYGWDYGYTF; CDR3 DNA: TGTGCCAGCAGTTACGGGTGGGACTATGGCTACACCTTC
V gene: TRBV6-5; J gene: TRBJ2-1; CDR3 length: 13; D gene: TRBD2; clone size: NA; CDR3 protein: CASRTSGRNEQFF; CDR3 DNA: TGTGCCAGCAGAACTAGCGGGAGGAATGAGCAGTTCTTC
V gene: TRBV7-6; J gene: TRBJ2-5; CDR3 length: 16; D gene: NA; clone size: once; CDR3 protein: CASSPPGAGVGETQYF; CDR3 DNA: TGTGCCAGCAGCCCCCCCGGGGCAGGGGTCGGCGAGACCCAGTACTTC
V gene: TRBV5-1; J gene: TRBJ1-4; CDR3 length: 14; D gene: NA; clone size: few; CDR3 protein: CASSLGGREEKLFF; CDR3 DNA: TGCGCCAGCAGCTTGGGGGGGCGCGAGGAAAAACTGTTTTTT
V gene: TRBV5-4; J gene: TRBJ1-2; CDR3 length: 16; D gene: TRBD1; clone size: NA; CDR3 protein: CASSSPRTGPAYGYTF; CDR3 DNA: TGTGCCAGCAGCTCCCCCAGGACAGGGCCGGCCTATGGCTACACCTTC
V gene: TRBV5-4; J gene: TRBJ1-2; CDR3 length: 14; D gene: TRBD1; clone size: NA; CDR3 protein: CASSFTGGNYGYTF; CDR3 DNA: TGTGCCAGCAGCTTCACAGGGGGCAACTATGGCTACACCTTC
V gene: TRBV5-1; J gene: TRBJ2-2; CDR3 length: 16; D gene: NA; clone size: NA; CDR3 protein: CASSLTHRMNTGELFF; CDR3 DNA: TGCGCCAGCAGCTTGACCCACAGGATGAACACCGGGGAGCTGTTTTTT
V gene: TRBV10-3; J gene: TRBJ1-1; CDR3 length: 12; D gene: NA; clone size: NA; CDR3 protein: CAISAEGTEAFF; CDR3 DNA: TGTGCCATCAGTGCGGAGGGGACTGAAGCTTTCTTT
V gene: TRBV6-6; J gene: TRBJ1-1; CDR3 length: 15; D gene: TRBD1; clone size: few; CDR3 protein: CASSMTGRRNTEAFF; CDR3 DNA: TGTGCCAGCAGTATGACAGGGAGGAGGAACACTGAAGCTTTCTTT
V gene: TRBV7-9; J gene: TRBJ1-1; CDR3 length: 19; D gene: TRBD1; clone size: once; CDR3 protein: CASSLGGGRGRLMNTEAFF; CDR3 DNA: TGTGCCAGCAGCTTAGGAGGGGGCAGGGGGCGCTTGATGAACACTGAAGCTTTCTTT
V gene: TRBV13; J gene: TRBJ2-7; CDR3 length: 14; D gene: TRBD2; clone size: NA; CDR3 protein: CASSPWEGAYEQYF; CDR3 DNA: TGTGCCAGCAGTCCCTGGGAGGGAGCCTACGAGCAGTACTTC
V gene: TRBV11-3; J gene: TRBJ2-3; CDR3 length: 13; D gene: TRBD1; clone size: NA; CDR3 protein: CASSFDRGDTQYF; CDR3 DNA: TGTGCCAGCAGCTTCGACAGGGGAGATACGCAGTATTTT
V gene: TRBV6-6; J gene: TRBJ2-3; CDR3 length: 14; D gene: NA; clone size: NA; CDR3 protein: CASSYSSTDRTQYF; CDR3 DNA: TGTGCCAGCAGTTACTCGAGTACAGATCGGACGCAGTATTTT
V gene: TRBV6-6; J gene: TRBJ2-7; CDR3 length: 15; D gene: NA; clone size: once; CDR3 protein: CASSYGGNGAYEQYF; CDR3 DNA: TGTGCCAGCAGTTACGGAGGGAATGGGGCCTACGAGCAGTACTTC
V gene: TRBV5-1; J gene: TRBJ2-1; CDR3 length: 16; D gene: TRBD2; clone size: NA; CDR3 protein: CASSLDRAGGYNEQFF; CDR3 DNA: TGCGCCAGCAGCTTGGATAGGGCGGGAGGGTACAATGAGCAGTTCTTC
V gene: TRBV4-2; J gene: TRBJ2-5; CDR3 length: 15; D gene: NA; clone size: NA; CDR3 protein: CASSPLMGRQETQYF; CDR3 DNA: TGTGCCAGCAGCCCGCTGATGGGGCGGCAAGAGACCCAGTACTTC